One and the same sample provided the 9 T cell receptor beta chains below, sequenced in a study of beta chain features in type 1 diabetes. Regarding the study as a whole: For Type 1 diabetes patients, all four CD4+ subsets carried TCRB CDR3s that were moderately but significantly shorter.

Reverse transcribing all isolated RNA meant expressed TCRB transcripts were sequenced. This table comes from immunoSEQ multiplex PCR, and its TCRdb copy is limited to in-frame clones, with some not included. Seen here are some 200,000 clones, 16% observed once, and the top ten hold 0.085%. Their target antigens are unknown. Sequenced material: naive CD4+ T cells from blood. These receptors all stem from a man younger than 45 with type 1 diabetes.

The V and J genes are TRBV30 and TRBJ2-1; tentatively, D is TRBD2 (6 bases). Trimming took off 2 bases at V and 3 bases at J, with 8 bases between the two ends. There are 13 residues in the CDR3. CDR1 and CDR2 (germline): GTSNPN, SVGIG (reference sequence). CDR3 loop: CAWSWRGYNEQFF. The CDR3 nucleotides are TGTGCCTGGAGTTGGCGGGGCTACAATGAGCAGTTCTTC. Based on the CDR3 plus reference TRBV30 and TRBJ2-1, the full variable domain is SQTIHQWPATLVQPVGSPLSLECTVEGTSNPNLYWYRQAAGRGLQLLFYSVGIGQISSEVPQNLSASRPQDRQFILSSKKLLLSDSGFYLCAWSWRGYNEQFFGPGTRLTVL.

This clone was counted a few times. In DNA form, the CDR3 reads TGTGCCACCAGGAAACGTGAGGGGTACAATGAGCAGTTCTTC. Translation: CATRKREGYNEQFF. The chain has TRBV15 and TRBJ2-1; tentatively, D is TRBD1 or TRBD2 (5 bases each). The ends were cut back, 6 bases at V and 4 bases at J, with 13 bases in the middle. CDR3 length equals 14 residues. CDR1 LNHNV and CDR2 YYDKDF come from the germline V gene (reference sequence).

This clone was counted between two and nine times. Distinct nucleotide sequences in the sample also encode this CDR3. This sequence joins TRBV29-1 and TRBJ2-3, with D unclear. The CDR3 loop spans 11 amino acids. Trimming removed 3 bases from V and 0 bases from J, with 1 base in between. Per germline, CDR1 SQVTM and CDR2 ANQGSEA. In nucleotides, the CDR3 is TGCAGCGTTGATAGCACAGATACGCAGTATTTT. The encoded protein is CSVDSTDTQYF.

A few counts support this clone. This chain links TRBV25-1 with TRBJ2-3; maybe TRBD2 (5 bases). The V and J ends lost 3 bases and 0 bases respectively, with 7 bases between them. The CDR3 contains 14 residues. The V gene's germline CDR1 is MGHDK and CDR2 SYGVNS. CDR3 amino acids: CASSDRRSTDTQYF. Written as DNA, the CDR3 is TGTGCCAGCAGTGACAGGAGGAGCACAGATACGCAGTATTTT.

The chain is built from TRBV7-2 and TRBJ2-1; D gene ambiguous. Germline V lookup: CDR1 SGHTA, CDR2 FQGNSA. This CDR3 region has 14 residues. With 0 bases removed from V and 7 bases from J, the gap between germline ends came to 10 bases. Here the CDR3 DNA reads TGTGCCAGCAGCTTAGCGGAGACGGCGAATGAGCAGTTCTTC. Residues: CASSLAETANEQFF.

This clone was detected a few times. Other DNA variants within this sample encode the same CDR3. The gene calls are TRBV28 and TRBJ2-1; D remains ambiguous. The CDR3 is 11 residues long. Germline V gene data show CDR1 as MDHEN and CDR2 as SYDVKM. V was clipped by 4 bases and J by 4 bases, with 2 bases between them. CDR3 nucleotides: TGTGCCAGCAGTTCGTACAATGAGCAGTTCTTC. This gives the protein CASSSYNEQFF.

The chain couples TRBV7-9 to TRBJ2-7; tentatively, D is TRBD2 (5 bases). V lost 5 bases to trimming and J lost 1 base, with 6 bases between them. The germline V gene encodes CDR1 SEHNR and CDR2 FQNEAQ (reference sequence). This CDR3 has 12 amino acids. The CDR3 here is CASSPGSYEQYF. The CDR3 DNA sequence: TGTGCCAGCAGCCCGGGGTCCTACGAGCAGTACTTC. Full variable domain (remainder filled in from reference TRBV7-9 and TRBJ2-7): DTGVSQNPRHKITKRGQNVTFRCDPISEHNRLYWYRQTLGQGPEFLTYFQNEAQLEKSRLLSDRFSAERPKGSFSTLEIQRTEQGDSAMYLCASSPGSYEQYFGPGTRLTVT.

This chain uses TRBV9 with TRBJ1-1, with 8 bases matching TRBD1. This CDR3 region has 14 residues. Germline assignment: CDR1 SGDLS and CDR2 YYNGEE. The ends lost 3 bases at V and 1 base at J; junction bases unmatched: 2. In DNA form, the CDR3 reads TGTGCCAGCAGCGCGGACAGGGCGAACACTGAAGCTTTCTTT. It translates to CASSADRANTEAFF. The entire variable domain, with the rest obtained from reference TRBV9 and TRBJ1-1, is as follows: DSGVTQTPKHLITATGQRVTLRCSPRSGDLSVYWYQQSLDQGLQFLIQYYNGEERAKGNILERFSAQQFPDLHSELNLSSLELGDSALYFCASSADRANTEAFFGQGTRLTVV.

The DNA of the CDR3 is TGTGCCATCAGTGAGACTAGCGGGAGTGATACGCAGTATTTT. Its protein product is CAISETSGSDTQYF. V gene TRBV10-3 combines with J gene TRBJ2-3; 11 bases fit TRBD2. The CDR3 has 14 amino acids. V gave up 2 bases and J gave up 6 bases; unmatched junction bases: 1. Germline lookup yields CDR1 ENHRY and CDR2 SYGVKD.